The next 3 T cell receptor beta chains were all read from a single sample in a study of CD8+ T cells in alopecia areata. Following extraction, RNA underwent reverse transcription to cDNA, which served as the sequencing template. Sequencing was performed with immunoSEQ multiplex PCR; in TCRdb, only in-frame clones are kept and a portion is missing. Found here are more than 150,000 clones, approximately 56% of them singletons; the top ten hold roughly 14%. The material was CD4+ T cells sorted from blood, obtained at week 0. These receptors were taken from a human donor with alopecia areata.

A few counts support this clone. The CDR3 is CASSLWEEGYTF. As DNA, the CDR3 is TGTGCCAGCAGCTTGTGGGAGGAGGGCTACACCTTC. The rearrangement joins TRBV5-6 to TRBJ1-2; no firm D call. Germline V lookup: CDR1 SGHDT, CDR2 YYEEEE. The CDR3 is 12 amino acids. V was trimmed by 1 base and J by 8 bases, leaving 9 bases between them.

In its sample, this clone was seen a few times. The same CDR3 arises from other DNA sequences in this sample as well. The rearrangement links TRBV29-1 to TRBJ2-7; D may be TRBD1 (5 bases). V dropped 6 bases and J dropped 1 base, with 7 bases sitting between them. Germline assignment: CDR1 SQVTM and CDR2 ANQGSEA. The CDR3 runs to 11 residues. CDR3 loop: CSVAGSYEQYF. CDR3 DNA: TGCAGCGTCGCAGGGTCCTACGAGCAGTACTTC.

The chain recombines TRBV30 with TRBJ2-3, with TRBD1 matching over 9 bases. Germline V gene data show CDR1 as GTSNPN and CDR2 as SVGIG (reference sequence). J lost 2 bases, V lost 2 bases, and 11 bases had no gene match. The CDR3 is made up of 17 amino acids. CDR3 nucleotide sequence: TGTGCCTGGAGTCCCCCTCCGGGACAGGGAGTCACAGATACGCAGTATTTT. This gives the protein CAWSPPPGQGVTDTQYF.